Each of the 13 T cell receptor beta chains below was sequenced from the same sample in a study of tumor and adjacent non-tumor tissue in lung cancer. A modified ARM-PCR protocol with three rounds of nested PCR amplified TCRbeta. Using its own MiXCR run on the multiplex PCR reads, TCRdb lists one record per CDR3 protein. The sample has about 66,000 distinct CDR3 sequences; 73% are singletons. This sample's RNA came from whole unsorted tissue. Sequencing input: lung tumor tissue. The receptors here all came from a man aged 60 to 75 with non-small cell lung cancer.

Points on this clonotype: This likely comes from a read error, as the CDR3 has no conserved phenylalanine or tryptophan at its end. CDR3 bases: TGCAGTCCCTCCATACCGACTGGGAGTAACTACGAGCAGTACCAC. It codes for CSPSIPTGSNYEQYH. The chain carries TRBV20-1 and TRBJ2-7; maybe TRBD2 (5 bases). CDR1 and CDR2 (germline): DFQATT, SNEGSKA (reference sequence). The V and J ends lost 8 bases and 3 bases respectively, with 23 bases between them. The CDR3 consists of 15 residues.

As regards this clonotype: The junction and the germline gene differ at one end; a read error may be behind it. The chain joins TRBV20-1 to TRBJ2-3; D is uncertain. Looked up from germline, CDR1 is DFQATT and CDR2 is SNEGSKA (reference sequence). The CDR3 runs to 13 residues. CDR3 sequence (DNA): TGCAGAGCTAGATTGCTCAACACAGATACGCGGTATTTT. This codes for CRARLLNTDTRYF.

About this clonotype: The junction shows a germline mismatch at one end, possibly a read error. The chain couples TRBV3-1 to TRBJ1-1; D may be TRBD1 (5 bases). This CDR3 is built from 14 residues. Germline V gene lookup returns CDR1 LGHDT and CDR2 YNNKEL (reference sequence). This CDR3 reads CAGSLQGPRTEAFF. The CDR3 DNA is TGTGCCGGCAGCCTCCAGGGTCCCCGAACTGAAGCTTTCTTT.

This clonotype came up many times. J is TRBJ2-5 and V is TRBV20-1, with TRBD2 as a possible D gene (6 bases). V was clipped by 4 bases and J by 2 bases, with 14 bases between them. The length of the CDR3 is 14 residues. Germline V lookup: CDR1 DFQATT, CDR2 SNEGSKA (reference sequence). In nucleotides, the CDR3 is TGCAGTGCTAACCTCCTTCTAGCGCAAGAGACCCAGTACTTC. It translates to CSANLLLAQETQYF.

Of note for this clonotype: A much larger clone differs from this one at a single base, so this may be a read error. The V call is TRBV6-2 or TRBV6-3, the J call TRBJ2-7; 11 positions match TRBD2. The germline gives CDR1 MNHEY, CDR2 SVGEGT. V lost 2 bases, J lost 6 bases, and 6 bases stayed unmatched. This CDR3 comprises 15 residues. The CDR3 DNA reads TGTGCCAGCAGTTACCCCCTAGCGGGAGGAGCCGAGCAGTACTTC. It specifies CASSYPLAGGAEQYF.

As regards this clonotype: The conserved phenylalanine or tryptophan is not found at the CDR3 terminus, so this likely reflects a read error. CDR3 in amino acids: CAWRIGTGHWGDTQYS. The CDR3 region has the DNA TGTGCTTGGAGGATCGGGACGGGTCATTGGGGAGATACGCAGTATTCT. The chain joins TRBV30 to TRBJ2-3, with D tentatively TRBD1 or TRBD2 (5 bases each). From germline, CDR1 is GTSNPN and CDR2 SVGIG (reference sequence). The CDR3 loop spans 16 amino acids.

This clonotype came up a few times. No conserved phenylalanine or tryptophan is present at the end of the CDR3, so a read error is the likely explanation. The genes are TRBV11-1 and TRBJ2-5; 10 bases align to TRBD2. CDR3 size: 14 residues. Germline CDR1 SGHAT, CDR2 FQDESV (reference sequence). V was clipped by 7 bases and J by 5 bases; unmatched bases: 7. CDR3 sequence reads: CASNLAGLAETQYS. The CDR3 DNA reads as TGTGCCAGCAACCTAGCGGGACTAGCGGAGACCCAGTACTCC.

The V gene is TRBV28, the J gene TRBJ2-3; 12 positions match TRBD2. This CDR3 spans 18 amino acids. Germline CDR1 reads MDHEN; CDR2 reads SYDVKM. V was clipped by 5 bases and J by 6 bases; unmatched bases: 15. CDR3 region: CASSPFWTSGKAPDTQYF. The CDR3 DNA reads TGTGCCAGCAGTCCCTTCTGGACTAGCGGGAAGGCTCCGGATACGCAGTATTTT.

As regards this clonotype: Since a much larger clone is just one base distant, this may be a read error. The chain recombines TRBV28 with TRBJ1-1; TRBD1 matches at 8 bases. CDR3 length: 14 residues. Germline V lookup: CDR1 MDHEN, CDR2 SYDVKM. CDR3 in DNA: TGTGTCAGCAGGGTTACAGGGGGGAACACTGAAGCTTTCTTT. This sequence encodes CVSRVTGGNTEAFF.

This chain joins TRBV30 and TRBJ2-2, with unresolved D. The V end lost 4 bases, the J end lost 1 base, and 10 bases lay between the germline ends. The CDR3 totals 14 residues. Per the germline V gene, CDR1 is GTSNPN and CDR2 is SVGIG (reference sequence). The CDR3: CAWNVVMNTGELFF. CDR3 nucleotides: TGTGCCTGGAATGTAGTCATGAACACCGGGGAGCTGTTTTTT.

In regard to this clonotype: The CDR3 does not end in the conserved phenylalanine or tryptophan, so this is likely a read error. The gene calls are TRBV6-2 or TRBV6-3 and TRBJ2-3; D unresolved. CDR1 is MNHEY and CDR2 is SVGEGT in the germline V gene. CDR3 size: 13 residues. The CDR3 is CASSYSLRDKQYI. Here the CDR3 DNA reads TGTGCCAGCAGTTACTCCCTCCGAGATAAGCAGTATATT.

Remarks on this clonotype: An end of the junction differs from the germline gene, which may be a read error. The V and J genes are TRBV12-3 or TRBV12-4 and TRBJ1-1, with unresolved D. This CDR3 contains 13 residues. CDR3 sequence (DNA): TGTCCCAGCAAAATTGAGGGAGTGGCTGAAGCTTTCTTT. It encodes CPSKIEGVAEAFF.

Concerning this clonotype itself: The junction shows a germline mismatch at one end, possibly a read error. CDR3 sequence reads: CAISDFSGSSCEPYF. In DNA form, the CDR3 reads TGTGCCATCAGTGACTTTAGCGGGAGCTCCTGCGAGCCGTACTTC. V usage is TRBV10-3 and J usage is TRBJ2-7; TRBD2 matches 9 bases. CDR3 length: 15 residues. From germline, CDR1 is ENHRY and CDR2 SYGVKD.